The T cell receptor (beta chain) described here comes from a study of blood T cell repertoires in COVID-19. Study at large: From the United States, Italy and Spain came samples of acute and convalescent COVID-19. PBMCs, B-cell-depleted T cells, or T cells provided the cDNA or gDNA that made up the material.

V was cut by 2 bases and J by 4 bases, with 12 bases left in between. The CDR3 contains 14 residues. Per the germline V gene, CDR1 is SGHRS and CDR2 is YFSETQ. Per the original data handling: Amplified reference gene primers provided the basis for estimating nucleated cell counts. The repertoire was sequenced with immunoSEQ multiplex PCR; TCRdb's copy has only in-frame clones and lacks some. V and J calls plus clone size are reproduced from that table; the DNA served to infer D and trimming. This table holds some 67,000 clones, 88% found once. The receptor was derived from a woman in her sixties with acute or convalescent COVID-19. This chain uses TRBV5-1 with TRBJ2-5; perhaps TRBD1 as D (8 bases). The sample was peripheral blood. The DNA for the CDR3 is TGCGCCAGCAGCTTCAACAGGGGGGGAGAGACCCAGTACTTC. Protein sequence: CASSFNRGGETQYF.